The 10 T cell receptor beta chains reported below all come from one sample, sequenced in a study of shared clonotypes between healthy human individuals. Selected positively for CCR7 and CD45RO-negative, naive CD8 cells excluded terminally differentiated effector memory CD45RA+ cells. Assay: immunoSEQ multiplex PCR; the TCRdb copy retains only in-frame clones and omits some. The table includes 500,000 to 700,000 clones, approximately 96% detected once. The sequenced sample consisted of naive CD8+ T cells sorted from blood. Receptors originate from a woman aged 25-40 years in good health.

The chain couples TRBV4-2 to TRBJ2-7; tentatively, D is TRBD2 (5 bases). Germline-derived CDR1 and CDR2 are LGHNA and YNFKEQ. The CDR3 runs to 13 residues. V lost 3 bases and J lost 3, with 9 bases in between. CDR3 bases: TGTGCCAGCAGCCACCCCCGGGACTACGAGCAGTACTTC. It codes for CASSHPRDYEQYF.

The chain carries TRBV27 and TRBJ2-1; 7 nucleotides align to TRBD2. Per germline, CDR1 MNHEY and CDR2 SMNVEV (reference sequence). The CDR3 consists of 15 residues. V shed 6 bases and J 3 bases; nucleotides not matched to a gene: 8. The CDR3 loop is CASSGGREDYNEQFF. The CDR3 DNA reads TGTGCCAGCAGCGGTGGGAGGGAGGACTACAATGAGCAGTTCTTC.

This chain joins TRBV19 and TRBJ2-3; TRBD2 matches at 8 bases. Germline-derived CDR1 and CDR2 are LNHDA and SQIVND (reference sequence). With 3 bases clipped from V and 4 bases from J, the junction kept 6 bases outside the gene matches. The CDR3 has 15 residues. CDR3 nucleotides: TGTGCCAGTAGTATCATCCCGACTAGCGCAGATACGCAGTATTTT. Amino acid sequence: CASSIIPTSADTQYF.

V usage is TRBV29-1 and J usage is TRBJ1-3; D remains ambiguous. The ends were cut back, 1 base at V and 1 base at J, with 8 bases in the middle. Germline lookup yields CDR1 SQVTM and CDR2 ANQGSEA. The CDR3 is made up of 14 amino acids. CDR3: CSVEAGKSGNTIYF. In nucleotides, the CDR3 is TGCAGCGTTGAAGCTGGCAAATCTGGAAACACCATATATTTT. The full variable domain, its missing parts supplied by reference TRBV29-1 and TRBJ1-3, is SAVISQKPSRDICQRGTSLTIQCQVDSQVTMMFWYRQQPGQSLTLIATANQGSEATYESGFVIDKFPISRPNLTFSTLTVSNMSPEDSSIYLCSVEAGKSGNTIYFGEGSWLTVV.

The rearrangement uses TRBV19 and TRBJ1-2, with 10 bases lining up with TRBD1. The CDR3 consists of 15 residues. V lost 3 bases, J lost 4 bases, and 5 bases stayed unmatched. CDR1 and CDR2 from the germline V gene are LNHDA and SQIVND (reference sequence). CDR3 coding DNA: TGTGCCAGTAGTATGCAGACAGGGGGCCTCTATGGCTACACCTTC. Protein: CASSMQTGGLYGYTF. The full variable domain, completed using reference TRBV19 and TRBJ1-2, is DGGITQSPKYLFRKEGQNVTLSCEQNLNHDAMYWYRQDPGQGLRLIYYSQIVNDFQKGDIAEGYSVSREKKESFPLTVTSAQKNPTAFYLCASSMQTGGLYGYTFGSGTRLTVV.

J is TRBJ1-3 and V is TRBV11-2; D uncertain. Germline V gene data show CDR1 as SGHAT and CDR2 as FQNNGV. The CDR3 loop spans 14 amino acids. V lost 2 bases to trimming and J lost 7 bases, with 12 bases between them. The CDR3 DNA is TGTGCCAGCAGCTTACGAGCCCTACGTAACACCATATATTTT. It is translated as CASSLRALRNTIYF.

J is TRBJ2-7 and V is TRBV5-6, with D possibly being TRBD1 (5 bases). Trimming pared 4 bases from V and 6 bases from J, leaving 11 bases between. This CDR3 is 12 amino acids long. The germline V gene encodes CDR1 SGHDT and CDR2 YYEEEE. Here the CDR3 reads CASSGDSGEQYF. CDR3 nucleotides: TGTGCCAGCAGCGGAGACAGTGGCGAGCAGTACTTC.

The chain joins TRBV25-1 to TRBJ2-1; D is undetermined. Germline V gene lookup returns CDR1 MGHDK and CDR2 SYGVNS. Trimming cost V 6 bases and J 0 bases, with 12 bases left between them. This CDR3 spans 15 amino acids. CDR3 DNA sequence: TGTGCCAGCAGCGGCCACAGATCCTCCTACAATGAGCAGTTCTTC. Translating it yields CASSGHRSSYNEQFF.

This sequence joins TRBV19 and TRBJ1-5, with 10 positions matching TRBD1. CDR1 LNHDA and CDR2 SQIVND come from the germline V gene (reference sequence). The V segment lost 0 bases and the J segment 5 bases; nucleotides outside the gene matches: 4. The CDR3 covers 16 residues. The CDR3 DNA follows: TGTGCCAGTAGTATAGAAGGGACAGGGGCCTATCAGCCCCAGCATTTT. It translates to CASSIEGTGAYQPQHF.

This clone showed up just once. Here the CDR3 DNA reads TGCGCCAGCAGTGAGGGCCTCAGCACAGATACGCAGTATTTT. Residues: CASSEGLSTDTQYF. The V and J genes are TRBV10-2 and TRBJ2-3; D uncertain. In germline, CDR1 is WSHSY, CDR2 SAAADI. This CDR3 comprises 14 residues. Trimming left V 2 bases short and J 0 bases short, with 6 bases between.